This T cell receptor beta chain comes out of a study of blood T cells in healthy people across ages. Findings of the study overall: Naive CD4+ cell counts and diversity both ran higher in long-lived than in aged donors.

A J-beta primer mix and a sample-barcoded 5' primer were used in a second PCR of about 6 to 12 cycles. A 12-random-nucleotide template-switch adaptor tagged each cDNA molecule. Using its own MiXCR run on the 5' RACE reads, TCRdb lists one record per CDR3 protein. There are about 840,000 distinct CDR3 sequences in the sample; approximately 32% occur only once, and 10% lies in the top ten. The V gene's germline CDR1 is SGHVS and CDR2 FQNEAQ. CDR3 length: 17 amino acids. Trimming took 0 bases from V and 1 from J, leaving 14 bases between them. In regard to this clonotype: Antigen: not known.

In addition, the sample was reused for a study of T cells of mothers and their children. That study adds: RNA was extracted, and all of it went into cDNA synthesis at 1.5 ug per 15 ul.

The chain links TRBV7-8 to TRBJ2-3; tentatively, D is TRBD2 (5 bases). Sequenced material: blood. This TCR derives from a woman in her thirties or forties in good health. The CDR3 loop reads CASSLAMADWGTDTQYF. CDR3 DNA sequence: TGTGCCAGCAGCTTAGCTATGGCGGACTGGGGCACAGATACGCAGTATTTT.